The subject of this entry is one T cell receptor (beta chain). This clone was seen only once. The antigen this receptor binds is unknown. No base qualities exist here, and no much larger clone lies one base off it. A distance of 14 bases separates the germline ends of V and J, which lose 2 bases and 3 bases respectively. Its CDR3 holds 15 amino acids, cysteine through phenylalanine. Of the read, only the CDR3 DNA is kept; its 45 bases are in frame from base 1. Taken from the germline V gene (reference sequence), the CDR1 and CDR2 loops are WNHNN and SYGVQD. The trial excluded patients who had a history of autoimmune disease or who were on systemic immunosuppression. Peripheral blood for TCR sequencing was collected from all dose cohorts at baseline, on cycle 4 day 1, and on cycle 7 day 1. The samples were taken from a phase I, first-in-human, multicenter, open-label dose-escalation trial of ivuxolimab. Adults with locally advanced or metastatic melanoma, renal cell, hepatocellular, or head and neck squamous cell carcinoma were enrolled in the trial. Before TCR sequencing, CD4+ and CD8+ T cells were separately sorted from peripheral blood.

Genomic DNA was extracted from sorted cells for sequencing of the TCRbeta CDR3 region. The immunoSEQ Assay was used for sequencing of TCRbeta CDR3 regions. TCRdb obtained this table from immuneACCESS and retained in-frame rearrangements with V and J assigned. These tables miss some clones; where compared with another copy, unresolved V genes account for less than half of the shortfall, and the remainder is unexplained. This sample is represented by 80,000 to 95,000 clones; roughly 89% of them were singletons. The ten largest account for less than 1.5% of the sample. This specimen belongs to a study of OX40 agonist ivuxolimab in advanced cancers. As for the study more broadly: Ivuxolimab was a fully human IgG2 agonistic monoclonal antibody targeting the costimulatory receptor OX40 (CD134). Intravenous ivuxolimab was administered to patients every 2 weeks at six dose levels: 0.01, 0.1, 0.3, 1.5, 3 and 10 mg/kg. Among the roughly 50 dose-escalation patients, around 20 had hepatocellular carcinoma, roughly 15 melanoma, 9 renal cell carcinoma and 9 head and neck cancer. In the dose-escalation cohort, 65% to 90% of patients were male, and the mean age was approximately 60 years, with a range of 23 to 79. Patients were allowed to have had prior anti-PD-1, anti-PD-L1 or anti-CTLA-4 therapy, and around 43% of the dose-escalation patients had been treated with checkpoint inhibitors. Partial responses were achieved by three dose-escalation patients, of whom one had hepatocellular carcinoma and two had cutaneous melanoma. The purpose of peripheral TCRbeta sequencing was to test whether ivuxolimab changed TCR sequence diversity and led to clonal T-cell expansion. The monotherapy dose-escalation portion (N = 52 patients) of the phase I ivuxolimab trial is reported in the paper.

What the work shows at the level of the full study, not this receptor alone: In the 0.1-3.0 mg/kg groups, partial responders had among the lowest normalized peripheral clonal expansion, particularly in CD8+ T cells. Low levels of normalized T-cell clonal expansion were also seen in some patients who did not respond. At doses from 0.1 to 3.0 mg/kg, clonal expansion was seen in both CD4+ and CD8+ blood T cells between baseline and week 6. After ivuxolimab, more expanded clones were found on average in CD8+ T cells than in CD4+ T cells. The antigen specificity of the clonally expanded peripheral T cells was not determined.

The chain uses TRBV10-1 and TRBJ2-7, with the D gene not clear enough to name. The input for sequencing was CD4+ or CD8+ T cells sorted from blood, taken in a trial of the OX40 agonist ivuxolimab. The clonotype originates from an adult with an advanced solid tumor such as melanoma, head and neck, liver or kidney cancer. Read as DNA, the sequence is TGCGCCAGCAGTGAGGGGTCTGCCCAGAACTACGAGCAGTACTTC. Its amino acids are CASSEGSAQNYEQYF.